This T cell receptor beta chain was documented in a study of T cell responses to AZD1222 COVID-19 vaccine. The data were produced by immunoSEQ multiplex PCR, yet TCRdb's version contains in-frame clones alone and is incomplete. The sample lists 100,000 or so clones; more than 75% were seen once. V was trimmed by 4 bases and J by 0 bases, leaving 10 bases between them. CDR3 length equals 15 residues. The germline V gene encodes CDR1 SEHNR and CDR2 FQNEAQ (reference sequence). This sample comprised peripheral blood, obtained on day 0 of AZD1222 vaccination. This TCR was sampled from an adult in good health. The chain is built from TRBV7-9 and TRBJ1-3; D is ambiguous. CDR3 sequence: CASSSTTNSGNTIYF. Here the CDR3 DNA reads TGTGCCAGCAGCTCGACAACCAACTCTGGAAACACCATATATTTT.